A selection of T cell receptor beta chains follows, all from one sample in a study of CD8+ T cells in alopecia areata. The protocol was immunoSEQ multiplex PCR, while the TCRdb copy is restricted to in-frame clones and leaves out a portion. The sample carries about 150,000 clones, approximately 60% recorded once. Input material: CD8+ T cells sorted from blood. The receptor source for this set is a human donor in good health. Each CDR3 is given with its conserved first and last residue. Fields, in order: D gene, clone size, J gene, V gene, CDR3 DNA, CDR3 protein. The D gene is left open where the match is weak. Some rows have no size entry. The others give once, few or many, or a class for an expanded clone.

.,.,TRBJ2-7,TRBV4-1,TGCGCCAGCAGCCAGCTAAGGGGGAGTTCCTACGAGCAGTACTTC,CASSQLRGSSYEQYF
.,.,TRBJ2-5,TRBV5-5,TGTGCCAGCAGCCCCCGGGGAGAGACCCAGTACTTC,CASSPRGETQYF
TRBD2,few,TRBJ2-3,TRBV4-2,TGTGCCAGCATGGTAGCGGGCCTCACAGATACGCAGTATTTT,CASMVAGLTDTQYF
TRBD2,many,TRBJ2-3,TRBV6-4,TGTGCCAGCAGTGAGAAAGCGGGAGGTGAAGATACGCAGTATTTT,CASSEKAGGEDTQYF
.,.,TRBJ2-7,TRBV29-1,TGCAGCGTTGAAACGGGACTCGCAACCTACGAGCAGTACTTC,CSVETGLATYEQYF
.,.,TRBJ2-7,TRBV4-1,TGCGCCAGCAGCCCCAGGGGGGTCTACGAGCAGTACTTC,CASSPRGVYEQYF
.,.,TRBJ2-1,TRBV7-9,TGTGCCAGCAGCTCACCTACAGTTCCGCAGCACAGTGAGCAGTTCTTC,CASSSPTVPQHSEQFF
TRBD1,.,TRBJ2-4,TRBV7-9,TGTGCCAGCAGCTTAGCCCGACAGGGTAACGACATTCAGTACTTC,CASSLARQGNDIQYF
.,few,TRBJ2-2,TRBV2,TGTGCCACTTCCACCGGGACCGCGAACACCGGGGAGCTGTTTTTT,CATSTGTANTGELFF
.,.,TRBJ2-7,TRBV27,TGTGCCAGCAGTCTCAAGGGGGTTATGAACGAGCAGTACTTC,CASSLKGVMNEQYF
.,.,TRBJ2-1,TRBV27,TGTGCCAGCAGTCTGACAGGCTACAATGAGCAGTTCTTC,CASSLTGYNEQFF
.,.,TRBJ2-5,TRBV5-1,TGCGCCAGCAGCCCTGATGACGGTGAGGTGACCCAGTACTTC,CASSPDDGEVTQYF
TRBD1,.,TRBJ1-1,TRBV7-2,TGTGCCAGCAGCTTGCCGGGACAGGGAAGAGCTTTCTTT,CASSLPGQGRAFF
.,.,TRBJ1-1,TRBV27,TGTGCCAGCAGCACAGGGTGGAACACTGAAGCTTTCTTT,CASSTGWNTEAFF
TRBD2,once,TRBJ2-1,TRBV9,TGTGCCAGCAGCGTCGGACTAGCGGGATCCTACAATGAGCAGTTCTTC,CASSVGLAGSYNEQFF
TRBD1,many,TRBJ2-1,TRBV19,TGTGCCAGTAGTATCCCCTACTCCGACAGGGCTCGCTACAATGAGCAGTTCTTC,CASSIPYSDRARYNEQFF
.,.,TRBJ1-1,TRBV29-1,TGCAGCGTTGGGTGGGGAGATGACACTGAAGCTTTCTTT,CSVGWGDDTEAFF
TRBD2,few,TRBJ2-1,TRBV29-1,TGCAGCGTTGAAGAAAGCCAACTAGCGTTTTCTGACAATGAGCAGTTCTTC,CSVEESQLAFSDNEQFF
TRBD1,.,TRBJ1-2,TRBV5-1,TGCGCCAGCAGCTTGGATGGGACAGGGGCGCCGCAAGACTATGGCTACACCTTC,CASSLDGTGAPQDYGYTF
.,.,TRBJ2-7,TRBV27,TGTGCCAGCAGTCCAAGCGGGCCTTCCTACGAGCAGTACTTC,CASSPSGPSYEQYF
.,once,TRBJ2-7,TRBV11-2,TGTGCCAGCAGCTTTGGAGCGAGCGATTACGAGCAGTACTTC,CASSFGASDYEQYF
TRBD1,few,TRBJ1-5,TRBV15,TGTGCCACCAGCAGAGACGACAGGGGGTTTCAGCCCCAGCATTTT,CATSRDDRGFQPQHF